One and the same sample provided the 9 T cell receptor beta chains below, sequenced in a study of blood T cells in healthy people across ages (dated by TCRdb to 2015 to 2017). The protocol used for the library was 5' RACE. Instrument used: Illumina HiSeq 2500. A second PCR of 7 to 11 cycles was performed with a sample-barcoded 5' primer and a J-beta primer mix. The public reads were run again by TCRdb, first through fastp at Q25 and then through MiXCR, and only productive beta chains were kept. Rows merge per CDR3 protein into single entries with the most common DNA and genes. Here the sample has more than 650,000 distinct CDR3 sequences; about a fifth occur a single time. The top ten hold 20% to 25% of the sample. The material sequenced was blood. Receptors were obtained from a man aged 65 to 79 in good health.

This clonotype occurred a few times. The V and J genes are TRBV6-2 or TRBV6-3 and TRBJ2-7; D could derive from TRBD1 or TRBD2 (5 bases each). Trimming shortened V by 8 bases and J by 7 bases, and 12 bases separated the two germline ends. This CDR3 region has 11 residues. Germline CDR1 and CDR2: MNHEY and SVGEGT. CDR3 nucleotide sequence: TGTGCCAGCTCCGGGGCGAGGGAGCAGTACGTC. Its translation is CASSGAREQYV.

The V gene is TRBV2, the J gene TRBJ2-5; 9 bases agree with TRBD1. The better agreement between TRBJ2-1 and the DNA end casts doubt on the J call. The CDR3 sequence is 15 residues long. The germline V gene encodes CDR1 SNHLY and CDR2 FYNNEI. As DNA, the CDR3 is TGTGCCAGCACCCCGCGGGACAGGGCGGGGAATGAGCAGTTCTTC. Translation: CASTPRDRAGNEQFF.

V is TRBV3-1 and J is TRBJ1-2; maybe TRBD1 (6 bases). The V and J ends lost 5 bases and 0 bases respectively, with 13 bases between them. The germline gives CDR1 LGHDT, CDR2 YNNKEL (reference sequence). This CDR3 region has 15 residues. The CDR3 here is CASSIAGAPNYGYTF. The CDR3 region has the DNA TGTGCCAGCAGCATCGCAGGGGCTCCTAACTATGGCTACACCTTC.

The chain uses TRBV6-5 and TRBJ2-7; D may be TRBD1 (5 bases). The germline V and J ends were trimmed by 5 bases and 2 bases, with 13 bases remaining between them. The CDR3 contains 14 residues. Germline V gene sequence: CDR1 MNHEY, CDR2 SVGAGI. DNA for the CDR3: TGTGCCAGCAGTAAGACAGTCACGGCCTACGAGCAGTACGTC. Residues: CASSKTVTAYEQYV.

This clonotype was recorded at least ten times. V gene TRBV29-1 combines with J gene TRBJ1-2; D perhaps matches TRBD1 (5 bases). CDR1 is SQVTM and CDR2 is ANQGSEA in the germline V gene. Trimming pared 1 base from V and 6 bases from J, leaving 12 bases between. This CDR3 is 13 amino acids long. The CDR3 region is CSVEGAGMDGYTF. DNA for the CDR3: TGCAGCGTTGAAGGCGCAGGGATGGATGGCTACACCTTC.

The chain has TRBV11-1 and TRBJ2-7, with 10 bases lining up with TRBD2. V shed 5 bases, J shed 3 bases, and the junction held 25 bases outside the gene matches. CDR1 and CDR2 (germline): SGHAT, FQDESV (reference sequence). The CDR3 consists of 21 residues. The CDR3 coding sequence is TGTGCCAGCAGCCCACTGGACAGGCCAGGGATAACTAGCGGGGACCTCTACGAGCAGTACGTC. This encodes CASSPLDRPGITSGDLYEQYV.

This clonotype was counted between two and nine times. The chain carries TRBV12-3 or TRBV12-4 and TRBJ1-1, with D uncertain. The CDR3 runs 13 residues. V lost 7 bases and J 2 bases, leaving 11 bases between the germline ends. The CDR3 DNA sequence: TGTGCCAGCACCGCTCGTAGAAACACTGAAGCTTTCTTT. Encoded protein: CASTARRNTEAFF.

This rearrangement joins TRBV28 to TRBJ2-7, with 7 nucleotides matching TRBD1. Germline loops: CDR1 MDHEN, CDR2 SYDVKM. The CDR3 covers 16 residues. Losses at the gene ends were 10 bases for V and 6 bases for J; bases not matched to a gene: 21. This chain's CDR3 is CATNRQFRQGQVEQYF. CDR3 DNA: TGTGCCACCAACAGACAGTTCCGACAGGGTCAGGTCGAGCAGTACTTC.

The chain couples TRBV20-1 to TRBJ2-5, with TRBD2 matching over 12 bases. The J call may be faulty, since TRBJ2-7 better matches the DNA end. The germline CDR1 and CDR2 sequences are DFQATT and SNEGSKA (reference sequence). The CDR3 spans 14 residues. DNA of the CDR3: TGCAGTGCTTCGCGGACTAGCGGGGCCTACGAGCAGTACTTC. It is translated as CSASRTSGAYEQYF.